The 17 T cell receptor beta chains below come from one sample, sequenced in a study of radiation and T cells in renal cell carcinoma. Method: immunoSEQ multiplex PCR; TCRdb's copy keeps in-frame clones and lacks some. The sample includes about 91,000 clones, 82% of them seen just once. Time point in this sample: baseline pretreatment blood. The treatment denotes: 15 Gy SBRT to primary tumor, nephrectomy 4 weeks later. Material: blood, obtained from a patient whose treatment included radiotherapy and nephrectomy. These receptors originate from a man between 60 and 70 years old with renal cell carcinoma.

J is TRBJ1-2 and V is TRBV6-5; TRBD1 aligns across 8 bases. V shed 2 bases and J 2 bases; nucleotides not matched to a gene: 7. This CDR3 is 16 amino acids long. Germline CDR1 and CDR2: MNHEY and SVGAGI. The CDR3 spells CASSYRGSGGNYGYTF. CDR3 sequence (DNA): TGTGCCAGCAGTTACAGGGGGTCAGGGGGCAACTATGGCTACACCTTC.

V gene TRBV5-8 combines with J gene TRBJ1-4, with 7 bases fitting TRBD1. The junction had 3 bases not matched to a gene; V was cut back by 0 bases and J by 4 bases. Germline V gene sequence: CDR1 SGHTS, CDR2 YDEGEE. The CDR3 extends over 15 amino acids. CDR3 amino acids: CASSLGAGGNEKLFF. The CDR3 DNA reads TGTGCCAGCAGCTTGGGAGCAGGGGGTAATGAAAAACTGTTTTTT.

The genes are TRBV9 and TRBJ2-1; 10 bases are a match to TRBD2. With V trimmed by 3 bases and J by 6 bases, 6 bases remained unmatched. This CDR3 contains 15 residues. From germline, CDR1 is SGDLS and CDR2 YYNGEE. CDR3 sequence: CASSDLAGEINEQFF. The DNA for the CDR3 is TGTGCCAGCAGCGACCTAGCGGGAGAGATCAATGAGCAGTTCTTC.

V and J are TRBV5-1 and TRBJ2-1, with TRBD2 matching over 8 bases. The CDR3 runs to 18 residues. The germline V gene encodes CDR1 SGHRS and CDR2 YFSETQ. V lost 0 bases and J lost 8; bases outside the gene matches: 16. CDR3 sequence: CASSLGSSGSHGGDEQFF. In DNA form, the CDR3 reads TGCGCCAGCAGCTTGGGGTCCAGCGGGAGCCACGGTGGCGATGAGCAGTTCTTC.

This chain joins TRBV7-2 and TRBJ2-5, with D possibly TRBD2 on 5 matching bases. The germline V gene encodes CDR1 SGHTA and CDR2 FQGNSA. This CDR3 comprises 14 residues. V lost 0 bases and J 11 bases, leaving 16 bases between the germline ends. The CDR3 is CASSLATYGGEQYF. The DNA for the CDR3 is TGTGCCAGCAGCTTAGCAACGTACGGTGGGGAGCAGTACTTC.

This rearrangement joins TRBV25-1 to TRBJ2-3; 7 positions match TRBD2. V was pared by 3 bases and J by 1 base, with 7 bases of the junction left unmatched. This CDR3 is built from 16 residues. Germline CDR1 is MGHDK and CDR2 is SYGVNS. Here the CDR3 DNA reads TGTGCCAGCAGTGATCGGTCCAGCGGGGGCACAGATACGCAGTATTTT. It yields the protein CASSDRSSGGTDTQYF.

J is TRBJ1-1 and V is TRBV5-1; D is perhaps TRBD1 (6 bases). Trimming took off 4 bases at V and 3 bases at J, with 13 bases between the two ends. CDR1 is SGHRS, CDR2 YFSETQ, per germline. This CDR3 has 14 amino acids. This chain's CDR3 is CASSGGGWDTEAFF. Written as DNA, the CDR3 is TGCGCCAGCAGCGGGGGCGGGTGGGACACTGAAGCTTTCTTT. Using reference TRBV5-1 and TRBJ1-1 for the parts outside the CDR3, the full variable domain is KAGVTQTPRYLIKTRGQQVTLSCSPISGHRSVSWYQQTPGQGLQFLFEYFSETQRNKGNFPGRFSGRQFSNSRSEMNVSTLELGDSALYLCASSGGGWDTEAFFGQGTRLTVV.

The chain links TRBV5-1 to TRBJ2-3, with D uncertain. Germline V CDR1 and CDR2: SGHRS, YFSETQ. With 0 bases removed from V and 7 bases from J, the gap between germline ends came to 3 bases. There are 11 residues in the CDR3. CDR3 residues: CASSLGHTQYF. In DNA, the CDR3 is TGCGCCAGCAGCTTGGGTCATACGCAGTATTTT.

The chain employs TRBV18 and TRBJ1-2, with 10 bases matching TRBD1. This CDR3 contains 15 residues. The trim removed 6 bases at V and 6 bases at J, leaving 10 bases unmatched. CDR1 and CDR2 from the germline V gene are KGHSH and LQKENI. Written as DNA, the CDR3 is TGTGCCAGCTCGGAGACAGGGGGCCCCCCCCATGGCTACACCTTC. It is translated as CASSETGGPPHGYTF.

This clone showed up just once. The rearrangement joins TRBV6-5 to TRBJ1-2; 11 nucleotides match TRBD1. CDR3 length equals 14 residues. The germline V gene has CDR1 MNHEY and CDR2 SVGAGI. The junction had 7 bases not matched to a gene; V was cut back by 10 bases and J by 3 bases. The CDR3 DNA reads TGTGCCACCCTTGGGGACAGGGGGGACTATGGCTACACCTTC. Translation: CATLGDRGDYGYTF.

V usage is TRBV6-4 and J usage is TRBJ2-3; the D is unclear. V lost 0 bases to trimming and J lost 4 bases, with 5 bases between them. The CDR3 loop spans 13 amino acids. Germline CDR1 MRHNA, CDR2 SNTAGT. The chain's CDR3 is CASSDSTADTQYF. DNA for the CDR3: TGTGCCAGCAGTGACTCCACTGCAGATACGCAGTATTTT.

The gene calls are TRBV29-1 and TRBJ2-7; either TRBD1 or TRBD2 may fit D (5 bases each). The CDR3 is made up of 15 amino acids. V was cut by 4 bases and J by 1 base, with 17 bases left in between. Germline loops: CDR1 SQVTM, CDR2 ANQGSEA. DNA of the CDR3: TGCAGCGTTGTTGGTCGGGTGGGGGTATCCTACGAGCAGTACTTC. It specifies CSVVGRVGVSYEQYF.

This chain joins TRBV5-8 and TRBJ2-6; the match to TRBD2 covers 7 bases. The CDR3 has 16 residues. The trim removed 2 bases at V and 2 bases at J, leaving 4 bases unmatched. Germline V gene lookup returns CDR1 SGHTS and CDR2 YDEGEE. CDR3: CASSFVAGAGANVLTF. CDR3 DNA sequence: TGTGCCAGCAGCTTTGTCGCGGGAGCTGGGGCCAACGTCCTGACTTTC.

On this clone: A junction end diverges from the germline sequence, so it may reflect a read error. The J gene is TRBJ2-1, the V gene TRBV27, with D perhaps assigned TRBD1 or TRBD2 (6 bases each). The CDR3 runs to 13 residues. Germline V CDR1 and CDR2: MNHEY, SMNVEV (reference sequence). DNA of the CDR3: TGTGCCAGCAGCTTATCTACCGGGGGCTGGCAGTTCTTC. It yields the protein CASSLSTGGWQFF.

The DNA for the CDR3 is TGTGCCAGCAGTTTGCTGGACAGGGGGGGCGAGCAGTACTTC. Translated: CASSLLDRGGEQYF. The chain is built from TRBV27 and TRBJ2-7; 10 bases line up with TRBD1. The CDR3 is 14 residues long. With 3 bases clipped from V and 6 bases from J, the junction kept 5 bases outside the gene matches. CDR1 is MNHEY and CDR2 is SMNVEV in the germline V gene (reference sequence).

The chain couples TRBV4-1 to TRBJ2-7; 7 bases fit TRBD1. This CDR3 contains 17 residues. V trimming: 5 bases; J trimming: 0 bases; junction bases outside the gene matches: 13. Germline CDR1 and CDR2: MGHRA and YSYEKL. The DNA for the CDR3 is TGCGCCAGCAGCGAAGGGGGCCTACAGGACAACTCCTACGAGCAGTACTTC. Its protein product is CASSEGGLQDNSYEQYF.

This clone was counted between two and nine times. The rearrangement uses TRBV25-1 and TRBJ2-3, with D tentatively TRBD1 or TRBD2 (5 bases each). This CDR3 has 13 residues. The ends were cut back, 6 bases at V and 6 bases at J, with 13 bases in the middle. CDR1 is MGHDK and CDR2 is SYGVNS in the germline V gene. CDR3 bases: TGTGCCAGCAGGAGAGGGGCCAGGGATACGCAGTATTTT. It specifies CASRRGARDTQYF.